These T cell receptor beta chains were read from a single sample in a study of blood T cell repertoires in COVID-19. The method was immunoSEQ multiplex PCR; TCRdb's version includes in-frame clones alone and lacks a portion of them. The sample holds 160,000 or so clones, approximately 90% seen once. Sample: peripheral blood. Every receptor here comes from a man aged 18 to 29 with acute or convalescent COVID-19. CDR3s include the opening cysteine and the closing phenylalanine or tryptophan. D genes are given only for firm matches. Some rows have no size entry. The others give once, few or many, or a class for an expanded clone.

D	V	length	size	J	CDR3	DNA
-	TRBV6-6	13	-	TRBJ2-4	CASSAQGRGIQYF	TGTGCCAGCAGTGCCCAGGGGAGGGGCATTCAGTACTTC
-	TRBV18	14	-	TRBJ1-2	CASSPKQGEGGYTF	TGTGCCAGCTCACCAAAACAGGGAGAAGGTGGCTACACCTTC
TRBD1	TRBV6-4	14	-	TRBJ1-2	CASSDGTGGHGYTF	TGTGCCAGCAGTGACGGCACAGGGGGCCATGGCTACACCTTC
-	TRBV29-1	21	-	TRBJ1-1	CSVEVLSPTGFLGFVNTEAFF	TGCAGCGTTGAAGTCCTCTCCCCGACGGGGTTCTTAGGGTTTGTGAACACTGAAGCTTTCTTT
TRBD1	TRBV3-1/TRBV3-2	16	-	TRBJ2-7	CASSQSGTGVIYEQYF	TGTGCCAGCAGCCAATCCGGGACAGGGGTCATCTACGAGCAGTACTTC
TRBD1	TRBV12-3/TRBV12-4	13	-	TRBJ1-2	CASISGTGDGYTF	TGTGCCAGCATCTCTGGGACAGGGGATGGCTACACCTTC
TRBD1	TRBV7-8	16	-	TRBJ1-1	CASSLAGGGMNTEAFF	TGTGCCAGCAGCTTAGCAGGGGGCGGCATGAACACTGAAGCTTTCTTT
TRBD1	TRBV7-6	16	-	TRBJ1-5	CASSLEGTGGNQPQHF	TGTGCCAGCAGCTTAGAGGGGACAGGGGGCAATCAGCCCCAGCATTTT
-	TRBV21-1	22	-	TRBJ2-7	CASSKRSVEGLAGGKPTYEQYF	TGTGCCAGCAGCAAAAGGTCCGTCGAAGGACTAGCGGGAGGGAAGCCAACCTACGAGCAGTACTTC
-	TRBV27	14	-	TRBJ1-1	CASSLSLPLTEAFF	TGTGCCAGCAGTTTGAGTCTTCCACTCACTGAAGCTTTCTTT
-	TRBV9	15	-	TRBJ1-3	CASSETGFSGNTIYF	TGTGCCAGCAGCGAAACAGGATTCTCTGGAAACACCATATATTTT
TRBD1	TRBV7-6	17	few	TRBJ2-7	CASSPQVPGTGSYEQYF	TGTGCCAGCAGCCCCCAAGTCCCCGGGACAGGGTCTTACGAGCAGTACTTC
TRBD2	TRBV10-3	14	-	TRBJ2-2	CAIRGYGGTGELFF	TGTGCCATCAGGGGGTACGGGGGGACCGGGGAGCTGTTTTTT
-	TRBV25-1	15	-	TRBJ1-3	CASSEPGQPGNTIYF	TGTGCCAGCAGTGAACCCGGACAGCCTGGAAACACCATATATTTT
TRBD1	TRBV10-3	15	-	TRBJ2-7	CAISGGQADSYEQYF	TGTGCCATCAGTGGGGGACAGGCCGACTCCTACGAGCAGTACTTC
TRBD2	TRBV12-3/TRBV12-4	13	-	TRBJ2-7	CASSFDGGYEQYF	TGTGCCAGCAGTTTCGACGGGGGGTACGAGCAGTACTTC
-	TRBV5-4	16	-	TRBJ2-1	CASSLRRAVFGNEQFF	TGTGCCAGCAGCTTGCGGAGGGCAGTCTTTGGGAATGAGCAGTTCTTC
-	TRBV10-1	14	few	TRBJ2-7	CASSDQRTTYEQYF	TGCGCCAGCAGTGACCAGCGGACCACCTACGAGCAGTACTTC
-	TRBV4-2	13	-	TRBJ2-3	CASSPGYLDTQYF	TGTGCCAGCAGCCCCGGTTACCTGGATACGCAGTATTTT
TRBD2	TRBV2	19	-	TRBJ2-3	CASSVGYGTSGSGTDTQYF	TGTGCCAGCAGCGTAGGTTACGGGACTAGCGGGAGCGGGACAGATACGCAGTATTTT
TRBD1	TRBV19	17	-	TRBJ1-2	CASRTQGAITSNYGYTF	TGTGCCAGTAGGACACAGGGGGCGATTACGTCTAACTATGGCTACACCTTC
-	TRBV15	14	-	TRBJ1-2	CATSMGRGNYGYTF	TGTGCCACCAGCATGGGCAGGGGCAACTATGGCTACACCTTC
TRBD2	TRBV3-1/TRBV3-2	15	-	TRBJ2-7	CASSQGTSPTYEQYF	TGTGCCAGCAGCCAAGGGACTAGCCCCACCTACGAGCAGTACTTC
-	TRBV21-1	15	-	TRBJ1-5	CASRFYREWGQPQHF	TGTGCCAGCAGGTTCTACAGGGAGTGGGGGCAGCCCCAGCATTTT
TRBD1	TRBV29-1	13	-	TRBJ1-2	CSVAGGRNYGYTF	TGCAGCGTAGCAGGGGGCCGAAACTATGGCTACACCTTC
TRBD2	TRBV5-1	16	-	TRBJ2-3	CASSFTPGLRTDTQYF	TGCGCCAGCAGCTTCACCCCGGGACTACGGACAGATACGCAGTATTTT
TRBD2	TRBV5-1	18	-	TRBJ2-2	CASSSGTSGGSNTGELFF	TGCGCCAGCAGCTCTGGGACTAGCGGGGGGTCAAACACCGGGGAGCTGTTTTTT
TRBD1	TRBV29-1	14	-	TRBJ1-1	CSVGVRGQDTEAFF	TGCAGCGTTGGGGTGAGGGGGCAGGACACTGAAGCTTTCTTT
-	TRBV2	16	-	TRBJ2-7	CASKENRDWAVYEQYF	TGTGCCAGCAAAGAGAACAGGGATTGGGCAGTCTACGAGCAGTACTTC
-	TRBV21-1	16	-	TRBJ2-7	CASSRGGGQSFYEQYF	TGTGCCAGCAGCCGGGGAGGTGGCCAATCGTTCTACGAGCAGTACTTC
-	TRBV10-1	14	-	TRBJ2-7	CASSESLRSYEQYF	TGCGCCAGCAGTGAGTCGCTCAGATCCTACGAGCAGTACTTC
-	TRBV18	15	-	TRBJ2-1	CASSPQGVGWNEQFF	TGTGCCAGCTCACCACAGGGGGTCGGATGGAATGAGCAGTTCTTC
-	TRBV25-1	13	-	TRBJ1-5	CASSADSNQPQHF	TGTGCCAGCAGTGCAGATAGCAATCAGCCCCAGCATTTT
-	TRBV5-8	13	-	TRBJ1-1	CASSLEGRRLAFF	TGTGCCAGCAGCTTGGAAGGCCGACGACTGGCTTTCTTT
-	TRBV30	13	-	TRBJ1-6	CAWRVIGNSPLHF	TGTGCCTGGAGGGTGATCGGGAATTCACCCCTCCACTTT
-	TRBV6-6	11	-	TRBJ2-5	CASTEGEAQYF	TGTGCCAGCACCGAGGGAGAGGCCCAGTACTTC
-	TRBV30	15	-	TRBJ1-3	CAWSLGLSSGNTIYF	TGTGCCTGGAGTCTAGGCCTAAGCTCTGGAAACACCATATATTTT
-	TRBV27	14	-	TRBJ2-3	CASSSYLGGDTQYF	TGTGCCAGCAGTTCTTATCTAGGGGGAGATACGCAGTATTTT
-	TRBV9	14	-	TRBJ1-4	CASSVGGIGEKLFF	TGTGCCAGCAGCGTAGGCGGGATAGGTGAAAAACTGTTTTTT
-	TRBV11-2	16	-	TRBJ1-4	CASSLDGRGINEKLFF	TGTGCCAGCAGCTTAGATGGTCGGGGGATTAATGAAAAACTGTTTTTT
TRBD1	TRBV12-3/TRBV12-4	13	-	TRBJ1-5	CASSRDSGQPQHF	TGTGCCAGCAGCCGGGACAGCGGTCAGCCCCAGCATTTT
TRBD1	TRBV6-4	14	-	TRBJ1-6	CASSTGTGPSPLHF	TGTGCCAGCAGCACCGGGACAGGGCCTTCACCCCTCCACTTT
-	TRBV6-5	13	-	TRBJ1-6	CASSGSYNSPLHF	TGTGCCAGCTCAGGCTCCTATAATTCACCCCTCCACTTT
TRBD1	TRBV4-1	18	-	TRBJ1-5	CASSPLGQGDDSNQPQHF	TGCGCCAGCAGCCCCTTGGGACAGGGGGACGATAGCAATCAGCCCCAGCATTTT
-	TRBV11-2	15	-	TRBJ1-3	CASGFAGGLGNTIYF	TGTGCCAGCGGTTTCGCGGGGGGGCTCGGAAACACCATATATTTT
-	TRBV12-5	13	-	TRBJ2-3	CASGLVATDTQYF	TGTGCTAGTGGTTTGGTAGCCACAGATACGCAGTATTTT
TRBD1	TRBV3-1/TRBV3-2	14	-	TRBJ1-1	CASQQTGGHTEAFF	TGTGCCAGCCAACAGACAGGGGGACACACTGAAGCTTTCTTT
TRBD1	TRBV7-6	15	once	TRBJ1-5	CASSRTGDSNQPQHF	TGTGCCAGCAGCCGGACAGGGGATAGCAATCAGCCCCAGCATTTT
-	TRBV5-1	16	-	TRBJ1-2	CASSLGGGKANYGYTF	TGCGCCAGCAGCTTGGGTGGAGGGAAAGCTAACTATGGCTACACCTTC
TRBD1	TRBV10-2	18	-	TRBJ1-5	CASVPGTGKGGSNQPQHF	TGCGCCAGCGTACCCGGGACAGGGAAAGGCGGCAGCAATCAGCCCCAGCATTTT
TRBD1	TRBV5-4	14	-	TRBJ1-3	CASSSGQGGNTIYF	TGTGCCAGCAGCTCAGGACAGGGGGGGAACACCATATATTTT
-	TRBV27	13	-	TRBJ2-5	CASRRGPKETQYF	TGTGCCAGCAGACGGGGTCCAAAAGAGACCCAGTACTTC
TRBD2	TRBV18	19	-	TRBJ2-1	CASSLLSFAGGDSYNEQFF	TGTGCCAGCTCACTATTAAGTTTTGCGGGAGGCGACTCCTACAATGAGCAGTTCTTC
TRBD1	TRBV5-1	15	few	TRBJ1-1	CASSLTLTGDTEAFF	TGCGCCAGCAGCCTGACCTTAACAGGGGACACTGAAGCTTTCTTT
TRBD2	TRBV30	12	once	TRBJ2-1	CAWSLAGNEQFF	TGTGCCTGGAGTCTAGCGGGCAATGAGCAGTTCTTC
-	TRBV5-5	13	-	TRBJ2-7	CASSLDSVDEQYF	TGTGCCAGCAGCTTGGACAGTGTGGACGAGCAGTACTTC
-	TRBV30	13	-	TRBJ2-7	CAWSLNARYEQYF	TGTGCCTGGAGCCTAAACGCACGGTACGAGCAGTACTTC
-	TRBV30	13	few	TRBJ1-4	CAWSVQDLSELFF	TGTGCCTGGAGTGTACAAGACTTGTCGGAACTGTTTTTT
TRBD1	TRBV5-6	15	-	TRBJ2-1	CASSLLGQGHNEQFF	TGTGCCAGCAGCCTATTGGGACAGGGACACAATGAGCAGTTCTTC